The 14 T cell receptor beta chains given below trace back to one sample, sequenced in a study of blood T cell repertoires in COVID-19. Only in-frame clones appear in the TCRdb table, and some are missing; sequencing was by immunoSEQ multiplex PCR. This table holds around 300,000 clones, 80% to 90% found once. The sequencing input was PBMCs or T cells enriched from blood (not recorded which). These receptors came from a man in his thirties or forties who had recovered from COVID-19.

The chain combines TRBV19 with TRBJ1-5, with D tentatively TRBD1 (5 bases). Between the trimmed V and J ends, which lost 7 bases and 1 base, there was a span of 20 bases. Germline values: CDR1 LNHDA, CDR2 SQIVND (reference sequence). There are 17 residues in the CDR3. The DNA for the CDR3 is TGTGCCAGTAACCCATATGGGGGGATGTTGAGCAATCAGCCCCAGCATTTT. Protein sequence: CASNPYGGMLSNQPQHF.

The J gene is TRBJ2-7, the V gene TRBV7-3; TRBD1 matches 7 bases. J was trimmed by 2 bases and V by 5 bases; bases with no gene match: 9. Germline assignment: CDR1 SGHTA and CDR2 FQGTGA. The CDR3 has 15 amino acids. The DNA of the CDR3 is TGTGCCAGCAGCCCCGACAGGGATCGCCCCTACGAGCAGTACTTC. Protein product: CASSPDRDRPYEQYF.

As concerns this clone: Other DNA sequences in the same sample also yield this CDR3. The chain combines TRBV27 with TRBJ1-1; TRBD1 might be the D (6 bases). CDR1 is MNHEY, CDR2 SMNVEV, per germline (reference sequence). CDR3 length equals 13 residues. Trimming cost V 2 bases and J 4 bases, with 8 bases left between them. The DNA of the CDR3 is TGTGCCAGCAGTTTAAGGGGGAGCACTGAAGCTTTCTTT. Protein: CASSLRGSTEAFF.

In DNA, the CDR3 is TGCGCCAGCAGCTCCTCGACAAGCCTGAGCTATGGCTACACCTTC. The encoded protein is CASSSSTSLSYGYTF. This chain links TRBV5-1 with TRBJ1-2; D is undetermined. Germline V gene data show CDR1 as SGHRS and CDR2 as YFSETQ. The V gene lost 3 bases and the J gene lost 4 bases, with 16 bases spanning the gap. CDR3 length equals 15 residues.

In nucleotides, the CDR3 is TGTGCCAGCAGTGTAGCGGGGGCAGGTACGCAGTATTTT. Its protein is CASSVAGAGTQYF. The chain combines TRBV6-6 with TRBJ2-3, with 9 bases matching TRBD2. The length of the CDR3 is 13 residues. CDR1 and CDR2 (germline): MNHNY, SVGAGI (reference sequence). After removal of 5 bases from V and 8 bases from J, the junction contained 5 bases not matched to a gene.

CDR3 DNA sequence: TGTGCCACCAGCCGGGGACAGGGACTAGCGGGGGGCCGGGAGACCCAGTACTTC. Its protein product is CATSRGQGLAGGRETQYF. The genes are TRBV15 and TRBJ2-5, with 15 nucleotides matching TRBD2. The ends lost 5 bases at V and 5 bases at J; junction bases unmatched: 12. Germline loops: CDR1 LNHNV, CDR2 YYDKDF (reference sequence). This CDR3 region has 18 residues.

This chain connects TRBV6-6 to TRBJ2-1; 11 bases match TRBD1. This CDR3 comprises 15 residues. Trimming at V came to 1 base and at J to 7 bases, leaving 3 bases not matched to a gene. Looked up from germline, CDR1 is MNHNY and CDR2 is SVGAGI (reference sequence). CDR3 sequence: CASSYYGQGANEQFF. In DNA form, the CDR3 reads TGTGCCAGCAGTTACTATGGACAGGGGGCAAATGAGCAGTTCTTC.

The chain joins TRBV2 to TRBJ1-5; D gene uncertain. Germline V gives CDR1 SNHLY, CDR2 FYNNEI. V shed 4 bases and J shed 2 bases, with 12 bases lying between them. The CDR3 covers 15 residues. The CDR3 coding sequence is TGTGCCAGCAGTGGCGGAGGGAGAGGCAATCAGCCCCAGCATTTT. Residues: CASSGGGRGNQPQHF.

The chain couples TRBV28 to TRBJ2-7; the D gene is possibly TRBD1 (5 bases). The CDR3 runs to 14 residues. Germline loops: CDR1 MDHEN, CDR2 SYDVKM. Trimming cost V 2 bases and J 1 base, with 9 bases left between them. The chain's CDR3 is CASSLIQASYEQYF. The DNA for the CDR3 is TGTGCCAGCAGTTTAATACAGGCGTCCTACGAGCAGTACTTC.

The rearrangement joins TRBV11-2 to TRBJ2-3; 8 bases match TRBD2. Trimming took 7 bases from V and 11 from J; bases not matched to a gene: 23. The CDR3 loop spans 17 amino acids. Germline values: CDR1 SGHAT, CDR2 FQNNGV. The CDR3 coding sequence is TGTGCCAGCACTTTAGCCACACTGCGGGGGGTACCCCGGAGGCAGTATTTT. Residues: CASTLATLRGVPRRQYF.

V usage is TRBV5-1 and J usage is TRBJ2-2; D uncertain. V gave up 0 bases and J gave up 5 bases, with 11 bases separating them. CDR1 is SGHRS, CDR2 YFSETQ, per germline. The CDR3 has 15 amino acids. The DNA of the CDR3 is TGCGCCAGCAGCTTGGACGAGAGAAAGACCGGGGAGCTGTTTTTT. It is translated as CASSLDERKTGELFF.

The gene calls are TRBV18 and TRBJ1-5, with D hard to call. Germline loops: CDR1 KGHSH, CDR2 LQKENI. CDR3 length equals 12 residues. The V and J ends lost 6 bases and 6 bases respectively, with 9 bases between them. The CDR3 DNA reads TGTGCCAGCTCGCGGGGATCTCAGCCCCAGCATTTT. Amino acids: CASSRGSQPQHF. Variable domain in full (rest from reference TRBV18 and TRBJ1-5): NAGVMQNPRHLVRRRGQEARLRCSPMKGHSHVYWYRQLPEEGLKFMVYLQKENIIDESGMPKERFSAEFPKEGPSILRIQQVVRGDSAAYFCASSRGSQPQHFGDGTRLSIL.

The rearrangement joins TRBV28 to TRBJ2-2; a possible D gene is TRBD2 (5 bases). CDR1 is MDHEN, CDR2 SYDVKM, per germline. This CDR3 contains 18 residues. V was trimmed by 5 bases and J by 6 bases, leaving 25 bases between them. The DNA of the CDR3 is TGTGCCAGCAGTCACAACCTGGACTCCCGTGGAGACCCCGGGGAGCTGTTTTTT. This encodes CASSHNLDSRGDPGELFF.

This chain joins TRBV19 and TRBJ2-7; D perhaps matches TRBD1 (5 bases). Germline CDR1 is LNHDA and CDR2 is SQIVND (reference sequence). The CDR3 is 15 amino acids. V was clipped by 1 base and J by 2 bases, with 12 bases between them. The DNA of the CDR3 is TGTGCCAGTAGTATAGGCACAGGCACCCCCTACGAGCAGTACTTC. This gives the protein CASSIGTGTPYEQYF.